This T cell receptor beta chain was sequenced during a study of control samples from healthy donors and cancer patients (dated by TCRdb to the early 2020s). For CDR1 and CDR2, the germline V gene (reference sequence) lists MNHEY and SMNVEV. V was cut back by 0 bases and J by 4 bases, leaving a gap of 12 bases between them. The CDR3 runs 15 amino acids, cysteine and phenylalanine included. Only the CDR3 DNA is retained, 45 bases long and in frame from the first base. Library method: the immunoSEQ multiplex PCR assay. TCRdb carries this immuneACCESS record with in-frame sequences only. Its versions omit some clonotypes, under half of them owing to an unresolved V gene in the studies checked, with the rest unexplained. This sample lists some 130,000 clones; more than 80% were detected once. 2.5% of the sample rests with the top ten. The table lists this clone with a count of one. Its antigen is unknown. No base quality values were provided; no much bigger clone lies one nucleotide off.

The sequence came from a man in his forties in good health. This chain joins TRBV27 to TRBJ1-1; no D gene call is confident. The sequencing sample was made of blood. The CDR3 region reads CASSLSKRRSTEAFF. The sequenced DNA: TGTGCCAGCAGTTTATCGAAACGTCGGAGCACTGAAGCTTTCTTT.